A selection of T cell receptor beta chains follows, all from one sample in a study of cytomegalovirus exposure and HLA in healthy donors. Sequencing used immunoSEQ multiplex PCR; TCRdb keeps in-frame clones, though not all of them. This specimen shows around 140,000 clones; the ten leading clones hold approximately 1.5%. Sequenced: PBMCs. The receptors were sampled from a woman in her forties or fifties in good health and CMV-seronegative. CDR3s include the opening cysteine and the closing phenylalanine or tryptophan. A D gene is named only where the DNA matches it firmly.

TRBV7-8,TRBD1,CASSSKGQGTYNEQFF
TRBV10-3,.,CAISESHTDTQYF
TRBV9,.,CASSVGPAYEQYF
TRBV6-6,TRBD1,CASSYRSSGDRVFF
TRBV27,TRBD1,CASSYGTAFTGELFF
TRBV28,TRBD2,CASSFSGSRKTQYF
TRBV7-9,TRBD1,CASSSPQGNNEKLFF
TRBV4-1,TRBD1,CASSPSFPGQGALLQFF
TRBV28,TRBD1,CASSPDRFEKLFF
TRBV28,TRBD2,CAMRRLAGVWDTQYF
TRBV7-8,.,CASSLEIDRVEQYF
TRBV25-1,.,CASSEEGGRETQYF
TRBV7-3,TRBD1,CASSFGPTGVSTEAFF
TRBV19,TRBD2,CASSQREGLSDTQYF
TRBV5-4,.,CASSQKRGNTEAFF
TRBV19,.,CASSIPQVGNEKLFF
TRBV9,.,CASSGGLSYNEQFF
TRBV7-2,TRBD1,CASSGRMDRATYNEQFF
TRBV19,.,CASSIEAARKLFF
TRBV11-2,.,CASRISSSTDTQYF
TRBV6-5,TRBD1,CASSVQGTYDGYTF
TRBV10-3,.,CAISEGGGTEAFF
TRBV10-3,.,CATSVGDEGETQYF
TRBV6-5,.,CASSYGGANTEAFF
TRBV6-5,TRBD2,CASSYLAGSSYNEQFF
TRBV27,TRBD1,CASKPTPGQFFRPNKTDTQYF
TRBV5-1,.,CASSLEGQAYEQYF
TRBV15,TRBD1,CATSREAGQGPLYQETQYF